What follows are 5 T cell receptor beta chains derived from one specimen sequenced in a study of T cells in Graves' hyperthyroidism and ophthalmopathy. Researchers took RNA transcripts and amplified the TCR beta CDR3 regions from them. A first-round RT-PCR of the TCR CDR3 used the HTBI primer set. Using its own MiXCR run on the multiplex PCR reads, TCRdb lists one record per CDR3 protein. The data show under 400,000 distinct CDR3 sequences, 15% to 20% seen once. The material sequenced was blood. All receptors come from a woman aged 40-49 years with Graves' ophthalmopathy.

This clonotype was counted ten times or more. CDR3 in amino acids: CASSLRDSYYEQYF. CDR3 nucleotides: TGTGCCAGCAGTTTGCGGGACTCGTACTACGAGCAGTACTTC. The gene calls are TRBV28 and TRBJ2-7, with D possibly TRBD2 on 6 matching bases. Germline V gene data show CDR1 as MDHEN and CDR2 as SYDVKM. The V end lost 3 bases, the J end lost 3 bases, and 12 bases lay between the germline ends. The CDR3 has 14 amino acids.

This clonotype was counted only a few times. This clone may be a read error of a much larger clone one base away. The CDR3 DNA reads as TGTGCCATCAGTTACTCGTTGGGGGGGAGCAATCAGCCCCAGCATTTT. Translated: CAISYSLGGSNQPQHF. The J gene is TRBJ1-5, the V gene TRBV6-5; the D gene is possibly TRBD1 (5 bases). The germline gives CDR1 MNHEY, CDR2 SVGAGI. The CDR3 spans 16 residues.

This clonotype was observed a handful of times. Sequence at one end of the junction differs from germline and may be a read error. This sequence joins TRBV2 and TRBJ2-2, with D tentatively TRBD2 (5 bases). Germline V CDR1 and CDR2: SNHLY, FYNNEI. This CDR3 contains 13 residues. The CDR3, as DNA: TGTGCCAGCAGAAGGGCCGGCACCGGGGAGCTGTCTTTT. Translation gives CASRRAGTGELSF.

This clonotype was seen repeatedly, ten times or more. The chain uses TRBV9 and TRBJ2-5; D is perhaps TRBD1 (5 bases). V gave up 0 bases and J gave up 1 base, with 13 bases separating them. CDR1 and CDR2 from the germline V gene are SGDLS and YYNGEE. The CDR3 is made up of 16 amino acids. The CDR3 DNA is TGTGCCAGCAGCGTAGGGGATCAGGGCACCCAAGAGACCCAGTACTTC. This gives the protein CASSVGDQGTQETQYF.

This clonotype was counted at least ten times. The DNA of the CDR3 is TGCAGTGCAGTTCAGCTAGTGAAAAACATTCAGTACTTC. Its protein is CSAVQLVKNIQYF. This chain uses TRBV20-1 with TRBJ2-4, with no clear D. The length of the CDR3 is 13 residues. CDR1 and CDR2 (germline): DFQATT, SNEGSKA (reference sequence). V lost 6 bases to trimming and J lost 4 bases, with 13 bases between them.